Detailed here is one TCR beta chain. Per the original data handling: Cell counts per sample came from amplifying reference gene primers. The method was immunoSEQ multiplex PCR; TCRdb's version includes in-frame clones alone and lacks a portion of them. The V and J calls and clone size were taken over from that table, and D and trimming were inferred from the DNA. The table has about 120,000 clones, 75% to 90% seen once. The germline V and J ends were trimmed by 4 bases and 5 bases, with 18 bases remaining between them. Germline V lookup: CDR1 GTSNPN, CDR2 SVGIG (reference sequence). The CDR3 totals 14 residues. This record belongs to a study of blood T cell repertoires in COVID-19. Study in general: The origin of the acute and convalescent COVID-19 samples was the United States, Italy and Spain. Nucleic acid was either cDNA or gDNA, and it came from T cells, B-cell-depleted T cells, or PBMCs.

Material for sequencing was peripheral blood. The chain carries TRBV30 and TRBJ2-7; D is perhaps TRBD1 (5 bases). This receptor was identified in a man between 65 and 80 years old with active or convalescent COVID-19. The CDR3 sequence is CAWTSSGKGHEQYF. CDR3 sequence (DNA): TGTGCCTGGACCTCCTCAGGGAAAGGCCACGAGCAGTACTTC.